This record concerns one TCR beta chain sequence. The target antigen is unknown. The ends lost 1 base at V and 0 bases at J; junction bases unmatched: 10. Germline lookup yields CDR1 MDHEN and CDR2 SYDVKM. The CDR3 totals 18 residues. PCR involved 60 Vbeta and 13 Jbeta primers. The protocol was immunoSEQ multiplex PCR, while the TCRdb copy is restricted to in-frame clones and leaves out a portion. The table includes more than 95,000 clones, 60% to 80% detected once. This sample was included in a study of cytomegalovirus exposure and HLA in healthy donors. Study-wide results and limits: TCR sequences were mostly rare, though some public TCRs occurred in many donors. Among TCR beta chains of equal frequency, HLA-associated ones were more clonally expanded in a later analysis.

The chain uses TRBV28 and TRBJ2-7; 9 nucleotides agree with TRBD1. The clonotype was recovered from a woman aged 40 to 50 in good health and CMV-seropositive. The specimen sequenced was PBMCs. The CDR3 region is CASSLSPGQGRFSYEQYF. The CDR3 DNA follows: TGTGCCAGCAGTTTATCCCCGGGACAGGGTAGGTTCTCCTACGAGCAGTACTTC.